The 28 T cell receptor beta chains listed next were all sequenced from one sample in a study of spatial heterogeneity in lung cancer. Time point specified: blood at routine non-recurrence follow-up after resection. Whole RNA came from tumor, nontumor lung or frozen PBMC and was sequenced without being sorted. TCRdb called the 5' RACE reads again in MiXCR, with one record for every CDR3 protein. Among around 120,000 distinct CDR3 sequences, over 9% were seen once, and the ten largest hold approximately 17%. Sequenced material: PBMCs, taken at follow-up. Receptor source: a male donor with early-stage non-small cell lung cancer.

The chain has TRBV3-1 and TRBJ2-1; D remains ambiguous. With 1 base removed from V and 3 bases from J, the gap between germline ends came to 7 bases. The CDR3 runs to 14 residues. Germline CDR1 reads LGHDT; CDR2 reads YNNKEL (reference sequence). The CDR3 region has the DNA TGTGCCAGCAGCCAAGGGGAAGTCTACAATGAGCAGTTCTTC. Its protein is CASSQGEVYNEQFF.

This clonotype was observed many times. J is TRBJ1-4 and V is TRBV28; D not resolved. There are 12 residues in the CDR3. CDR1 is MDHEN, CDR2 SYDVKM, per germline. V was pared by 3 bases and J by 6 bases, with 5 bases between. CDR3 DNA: TGTGCCAGCAGTTTTTCGGATGAAAAACTGTTTTTT. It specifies CASSFSDEKLFF.

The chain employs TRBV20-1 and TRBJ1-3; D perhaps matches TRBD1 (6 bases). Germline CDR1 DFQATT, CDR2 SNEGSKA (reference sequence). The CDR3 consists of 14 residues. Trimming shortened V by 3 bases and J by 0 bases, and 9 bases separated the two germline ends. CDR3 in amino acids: CSARPTGSGNTIYF. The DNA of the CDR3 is TGCAGTGCTAGGCCGACAGGCTCTGGAAACACCATATATTTT.

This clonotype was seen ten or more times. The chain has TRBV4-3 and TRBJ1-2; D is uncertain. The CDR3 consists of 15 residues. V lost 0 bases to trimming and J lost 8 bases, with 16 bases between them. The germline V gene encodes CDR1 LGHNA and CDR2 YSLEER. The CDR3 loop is CASSQEVSGFNGYTF. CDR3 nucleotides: TGCGCCAGCAGCCAAGAAGTGTCCGGGTTCAACGGCTACACCTTC.

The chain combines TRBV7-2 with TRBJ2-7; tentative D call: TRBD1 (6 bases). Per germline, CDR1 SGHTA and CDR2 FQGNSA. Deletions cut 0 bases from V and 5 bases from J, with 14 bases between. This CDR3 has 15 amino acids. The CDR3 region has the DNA TGTGCCAGCAGCTTAGCCCCTACAGGGTCCAACGAGCAGTACTTC. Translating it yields CASSLAPTGSNEQYF.

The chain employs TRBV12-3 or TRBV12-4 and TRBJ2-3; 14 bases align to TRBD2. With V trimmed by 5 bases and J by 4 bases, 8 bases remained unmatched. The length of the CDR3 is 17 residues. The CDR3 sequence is CASSRTGGLAGADTQYF. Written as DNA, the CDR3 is TGTGCCAGCAGTAGGACCGGGGGACTAGCGGGGGCAGATACGCAGTATTTT.

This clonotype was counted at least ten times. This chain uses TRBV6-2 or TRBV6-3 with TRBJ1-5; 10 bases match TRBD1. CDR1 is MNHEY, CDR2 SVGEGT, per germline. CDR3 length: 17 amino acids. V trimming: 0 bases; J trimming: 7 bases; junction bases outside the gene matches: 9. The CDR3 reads CASSYSSGTGAVQPQHF. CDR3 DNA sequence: TGTGCCAGCAGTTACTCCTCCGGGACAGGGGCAGTCCAGCCCCAGCATTTT.

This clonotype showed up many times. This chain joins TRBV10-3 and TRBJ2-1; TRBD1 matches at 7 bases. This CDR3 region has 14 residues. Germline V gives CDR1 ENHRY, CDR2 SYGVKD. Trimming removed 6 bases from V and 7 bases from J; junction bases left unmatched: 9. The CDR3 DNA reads TGTGCCATCAGGGGCCAGACAGGGTTAAATGAGCAGTTCTTC. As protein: CAIRGQTGLNEQFF.

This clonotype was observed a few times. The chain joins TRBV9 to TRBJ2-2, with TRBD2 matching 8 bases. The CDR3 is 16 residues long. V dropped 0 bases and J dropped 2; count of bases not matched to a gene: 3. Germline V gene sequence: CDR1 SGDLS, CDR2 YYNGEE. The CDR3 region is CASSVAGGPNTGELFF. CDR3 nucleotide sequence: TGTGCCAGCAGCGTAGCGGGGGGGCCTAACACCGGGGAGCTGTTTTTT.

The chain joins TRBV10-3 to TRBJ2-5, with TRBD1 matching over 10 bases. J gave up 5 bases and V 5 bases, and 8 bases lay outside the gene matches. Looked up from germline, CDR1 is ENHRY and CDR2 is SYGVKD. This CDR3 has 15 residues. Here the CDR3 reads CAISPRDRGGETQYF. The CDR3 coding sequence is TGTGCCATCAGTCCGCGGGACAGGGGTGGTGAGACCCAGTACTTC.

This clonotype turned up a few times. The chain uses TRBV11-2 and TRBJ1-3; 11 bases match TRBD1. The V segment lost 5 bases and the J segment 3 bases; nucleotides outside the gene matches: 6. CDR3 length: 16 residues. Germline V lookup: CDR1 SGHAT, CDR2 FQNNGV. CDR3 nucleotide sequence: TGTGCCAGCAGCCTGACGGACAGGGGGCTTGGAAACACCATATATTTT. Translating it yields CASSLTDRGLGNTIYF.

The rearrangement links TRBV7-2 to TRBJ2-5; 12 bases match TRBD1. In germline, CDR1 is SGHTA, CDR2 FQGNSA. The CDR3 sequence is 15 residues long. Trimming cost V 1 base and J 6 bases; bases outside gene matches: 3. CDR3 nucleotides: TGTGCCAGCAGCTTAGTGGGACAGGGGGCACAGACCCAGTACTTC. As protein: CASSLVGQGAQTQYF. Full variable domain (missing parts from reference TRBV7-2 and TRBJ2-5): GAGVSQSPSNKVTEKGKDVELRCDPISGHTALYWYRQSLGQGLEFLIYFQGNSAPDKSGLPSDRFSAERTGGSVSTLTIQRTQQEDSAVYLCASSLVGQGAQTQYFGPGTRLLVL.

The CDR3 coding sequence is TGTGCCAGCAGTTCGGACGGCTACGAGCAGTACTTC. As protein: CASSSDGYEQYF. The chain has TRBV6-1 and TRBJ2-7; D is ambiguous. The length of the CDR3 is 12 residues. V gave up 5 bases and J gave up 3 bases, with 8 bases separating them. The germline V gene encodes CDR1 MNHNS and CDR2 SASEGT.

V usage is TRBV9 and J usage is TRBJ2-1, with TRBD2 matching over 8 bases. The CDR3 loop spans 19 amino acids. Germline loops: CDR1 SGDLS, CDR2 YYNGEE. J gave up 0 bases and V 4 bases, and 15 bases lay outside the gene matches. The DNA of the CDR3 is TGTGCCAGCAGCCCGGTCCTAGCGGGTTTCAAAAGCTCCTACAATGAGCAGTTCTTC. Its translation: CASSPVLAGFKSSYNEQFF. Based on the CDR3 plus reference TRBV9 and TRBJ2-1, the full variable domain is DSGVTQTPKHLITATGQRVTLRCSPRSGDLSVYWYQQSLDQGLQFLIQYYNGEERAKGNILERFSAQQFPDLHSELNLSSLELGDSALYFCASSPVLAGFKSSYNEQFFGPGTRLTVL.

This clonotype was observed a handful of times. For the CDR3, the DNA is TGCGCCAGCGCTTCCGGGACAGATCGCTACAATGAGCAGTTCTTC. It yields the protein CASASGTDRYNEQFF. The chain employs TRBV5-1 and TRBJ2-1; 7 bases fit TRBD1. Per the germline V gene, CDR1 is SGHRS and CDR2 is YFSETQ. The CDR3 totals 15 residues. V lost 7 bases and J lost 3; bases outside the gene matches: 10. Looking up the rest from reference TRBV5-1 and TRBJ2-1 gives the full variable domain: KAGVTQTPRYLIKTRGQQVTLSCSPISGHRSVSWYQQTPGQGLQFLFEYFSETQRNKGNFPGRFSGRQFSNSRSEMNVSTLELGDSALYLCASASGTDRYNEQFFGPGTRLTVL.

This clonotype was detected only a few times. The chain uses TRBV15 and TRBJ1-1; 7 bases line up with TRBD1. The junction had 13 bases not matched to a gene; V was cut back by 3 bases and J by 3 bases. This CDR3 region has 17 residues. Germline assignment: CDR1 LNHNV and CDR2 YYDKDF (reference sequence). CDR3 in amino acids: CATSSPLTGVEDTEAFF. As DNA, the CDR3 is TGTGCCACCAGCAGCCCACTTACAGGGGTCGAGGACACTGAAGCTTTCTTT.

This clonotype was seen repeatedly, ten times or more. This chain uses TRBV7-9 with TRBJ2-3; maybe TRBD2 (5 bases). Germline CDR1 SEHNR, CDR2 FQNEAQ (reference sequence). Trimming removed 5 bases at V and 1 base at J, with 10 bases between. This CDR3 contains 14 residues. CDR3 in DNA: TGTGCCAGCAGCGGGGAGCGGCGCACAGATACGCAGTATTTT. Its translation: CASSGERRTDTQYF. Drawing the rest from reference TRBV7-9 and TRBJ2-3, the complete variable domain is DTGVSQNPRHKITKRGQNVTFRCDPISEHNRLYWYRQTLGQGPEFLTYFQNEAQLEKSRLLSDRFSAERPKGSFSTLEIQRTEQGDSAMYLCASSGERRTDTQYFGPGTRLTVL.

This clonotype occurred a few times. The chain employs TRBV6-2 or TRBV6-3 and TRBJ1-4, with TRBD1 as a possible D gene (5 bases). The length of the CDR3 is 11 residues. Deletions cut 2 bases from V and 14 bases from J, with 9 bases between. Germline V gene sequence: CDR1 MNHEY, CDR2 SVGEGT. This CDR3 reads CASSYGTGLFF. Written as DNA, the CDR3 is TGTGCCAGCAGTTACGGGACGGGGCTGTTTTTT.

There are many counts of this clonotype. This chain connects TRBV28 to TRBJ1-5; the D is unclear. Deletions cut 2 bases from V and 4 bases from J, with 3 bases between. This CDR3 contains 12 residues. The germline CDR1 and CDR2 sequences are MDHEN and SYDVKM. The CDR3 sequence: CASSLLNQPQHF. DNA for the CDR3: TGTGCCAGCAGTTTACTGAATCAGCCCCAGCATTTT.

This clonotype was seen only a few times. CDR3 nucleotides: TGTGCCAGTGGCCCGACAGGGAGGGAAAAACTGTTTTTT. It yields the protein CASGPTGREKLFF. The chain combines TRBV19 with TRBJ1-4, with 7 bases aligning to TRBD1. V trimming: 8 bases; J trimming: 8 bases; junction bases outside the gene matches: 8. Germline V gene lookup returns CDR1 LNHDA and CDR2 SQIVND (reference sequence). The CDR3 extends over 13 amino acids. Drawing the rest from reference TRBV19 and TRBJ1-4, the complete variable domain is DGGITQSPKYLFRKEGQNVTLSCEQNLNHDAMYWYRQDPGQGLRLIYYSQIVNDFQKGDIAEGYSVSREKKESFPLTVTSAQKNPTAFYLCASGPTGREKLFFGSGTQLSVL.

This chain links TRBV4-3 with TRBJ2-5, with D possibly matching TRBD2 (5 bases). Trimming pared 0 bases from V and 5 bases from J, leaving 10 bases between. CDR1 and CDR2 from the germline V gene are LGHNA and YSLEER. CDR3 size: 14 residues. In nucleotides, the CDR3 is TGCGCCAGCAGCCAAGAATCAGCGGAGGAGACCCAGTACTTC. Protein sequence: CASSQESAEETQYF.

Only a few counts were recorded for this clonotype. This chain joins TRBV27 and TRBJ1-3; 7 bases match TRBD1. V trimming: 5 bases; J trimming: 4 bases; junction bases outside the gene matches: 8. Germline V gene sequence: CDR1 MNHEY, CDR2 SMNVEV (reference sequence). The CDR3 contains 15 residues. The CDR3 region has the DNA TGTGCCAGCAGTCCCAGTCGACAGGGAGGAAACACCATATATTTT. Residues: CASSPSRQGGNTIYF.

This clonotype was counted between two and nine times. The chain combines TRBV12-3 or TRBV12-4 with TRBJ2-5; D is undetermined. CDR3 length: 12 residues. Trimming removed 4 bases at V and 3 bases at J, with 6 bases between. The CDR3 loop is CASSYSKETQYF. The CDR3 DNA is TGTGCCAGCAGTTACAGCAAAGAGACCCAGTACTTC.

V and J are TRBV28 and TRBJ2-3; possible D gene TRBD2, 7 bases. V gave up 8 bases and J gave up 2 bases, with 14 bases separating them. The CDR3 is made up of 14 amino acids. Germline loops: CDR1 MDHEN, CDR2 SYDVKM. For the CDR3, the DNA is TGTGCCAGCCGGGGGGCGGGGGACACAGATACGCAGTATTTT. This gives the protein CASRGAGDTDTQYF.

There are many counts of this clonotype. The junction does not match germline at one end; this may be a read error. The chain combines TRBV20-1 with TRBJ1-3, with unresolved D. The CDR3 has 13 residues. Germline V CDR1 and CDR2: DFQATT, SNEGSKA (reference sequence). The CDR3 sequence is CSAIPPFGDTIYF. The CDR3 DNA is TGCAGTGCTATTCCGCCGTTTGGAGACACCATATATTTT.

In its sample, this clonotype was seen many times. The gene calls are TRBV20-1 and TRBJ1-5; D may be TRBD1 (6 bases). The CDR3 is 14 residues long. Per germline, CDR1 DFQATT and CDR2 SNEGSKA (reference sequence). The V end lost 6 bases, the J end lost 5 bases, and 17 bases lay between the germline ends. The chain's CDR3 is CSALATGSDQPQHF. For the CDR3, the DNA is TGCAGTGCGCTTGCTACAGGGAGTGATCAGCCCCAGCATTTT.

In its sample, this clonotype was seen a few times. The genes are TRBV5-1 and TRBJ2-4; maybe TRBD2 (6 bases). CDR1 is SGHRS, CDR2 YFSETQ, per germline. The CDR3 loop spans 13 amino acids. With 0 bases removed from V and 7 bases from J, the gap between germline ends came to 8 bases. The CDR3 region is CASSLEGRNIQYF. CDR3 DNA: TGCGCCAGCAGCTTGGAGGGGAGGAACATTCAGTACTTC.

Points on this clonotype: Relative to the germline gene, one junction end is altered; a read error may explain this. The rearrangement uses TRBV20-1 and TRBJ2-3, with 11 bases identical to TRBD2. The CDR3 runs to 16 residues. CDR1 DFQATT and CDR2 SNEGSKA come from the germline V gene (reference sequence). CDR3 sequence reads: CSAGDPSGGRRDTQYF. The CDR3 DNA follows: TGCAGTGCTGGAGATCCTAGCGGGGGGCGGAGGGATACGCAGTATTTT.